Each of the 5 T cell receptor beta chains below was sequenced from the same sample in a study of T cell responses to AZD1222 COVID-19 vaccine. Assay: immunoSEQ multiplex PCR; the TCRdb copy retains only in-frame clones and omits some. The repertoire holds roughly 260,000 clones, with 80% to 95% as singletons. This specimen consisted of peripheral blood, obtained on day 0 of AZD1222 vaccination. The receptors come from an adult in good health.

This CDR3 reads CSVDEGANVLTF. The CDR3 DNA follows: TGCAGCGTTGACGAGGGGGCCAACGTCCTGACTTTC. The gene calls are TRBV29-1 and TRBJ2-6, with no clear D. The CDR3 consists of 12 residues. The germline gives CDR1 SQVTM, CDR2 ANQGSEA. V lost 3 bases to trimming and J lost 4 bases, with 4 bases between them.

V gene TRBV2 combines with J gene TRBJ2-7; TRBD2 aligns across 13 bases. The CDR3 contains 15 residues. In germline, CDR1 is SNHLY, CDR2 FYNNEI. Trimming cost V 3 bases and J 5 bases; bases outside gene matches: 4. CDR3 region: CASSDEGLAGNEQYF. The CDR3 nucleotides read TGTGCCAGCAGTGATGAGGGACTAGCGGGAAACGAGCAGTACTTC. The full variable domain, with the rest looked up from reference TRBV2 and TRBJ2-7, is EPEVTQTPSHQVTQMGQEVILRCVPISNHLYFYWYRQILGQKVEFLVSFYNNEISEKSEIFDDQFSVERPDGSNFTLKIRSTKLEDSAMYFCASSDEGLAGNEQYFGPGTRLTVT.

The chain joins TRBV7-2 to TRBJ2-1, with 7 bases matching TRBD2. V shed 4 bases, J shed 6 bases, and the junction held 9 bases outside the gene matches. Germline CDR1 and CDR2: SGHTA and FQGNSA. The CDR3 has 15 residues. The DNA for the CDR3 is TGTGCCAGCAGCTCCTCTAGCGGAGCACTCAATGAGCAGTTCTTC. Protein product: CASSSSSGALNEQFF.

The V and J genes are TRBV2 and TRBJ2-7, with TRBD1 identical over 8 bases. Trimming cost V 3 bases and J 5 bases; bases outside gene matches: 12. From germline, CDR1 is SNHLY and CDR2 FYNNEI. This CDR3 is built from 16 residues. The DNA of the CDR3 is TGTGCCAGCAGTGATACTCTCAGACAGGGGAGGAACGAGCAGTACTTC. Its protein is CASSDTLRQGRNEQYF.

This chain links TRBV3-1 (or the pseudogene TRBV3-2) with TRBJ1-2, with D uncertain. Germline assignment: CDR1 LGHDT and CDR2 YNNKEL (reference sequence). There are 15 residues in the CDR3. The V end lost 5 bases, the J end lost 4 bases, and 17 bases lay between the germline ends. In DNA, the CDR3 is TGTGCCAGCAGCGAACAGTCCTCCTTCGTCTATGGCTACACCTTC. Amino acids: CASSEQSSFVYGYTF.